The 6 T cell receptor beta chains presented below share a single source sample, sequenced in a study of cytomegalovirus exposure and HLA in healthy donors. This PCR relied on a set of 60 Vbeta primers and 13 Jbeta primers. Method: immunoSEQ multiplex PCR; TCRdb's copy keeps in-frame clones and lacks some. Of about 180,000 clones listed, just over 75% are singletons. The sequencing sample was made of PBMCs. Receptor source: a man in his late teens or twenties in good health and CMV-seronegative.

This sequence joins TRBV11-1 and TRBJ2-1; maybe TRBD2 (7 bases). The V gene's germline CDR1 is SGHAT and CDR2 FQDESV (reference sequence). V gave up 8 bases and J gave up 8 bases, with 19 bases separating them. The CDR3 runs 14 residues. This CDR3 is CASEYAGARDEQFF. Here the CDR3 DNA reads TGTGCCAGCGAGTACGCGGGGGCCCGGGATGAGCAGTTCTTC.

The chain joins TRBV5-1 to TRBJ2-3; D remains ambiguous. V was trimmed by 4 bases and J by 6 bases, leaving 6 bases between them. From germline, CDR1 is SGHRS and CDR2 YFSETQ. The length of the CDR3 is 11 residues. The CDR3 nucleotides are TGCGCCAGCAGCGGTGCGGATACGCAGTATTTT. It encodes CASSGADTQYF. Together with reference TRBV5-1 and TRBJ2-3, the CDR3 gives the full variable domain: KAGVTQTPRYLIKTRGQQVTLSCSPISGHRSVSWYQQTPGQGLQFLFEYFSETQRNKGNFPGRFSGRQFSNSRSEMNVSTLELGDSALYLCASSGADTQYFGPGTRLTVL.

This chain connects TRBV5-8 to TRBJ1-5, with D uncertain. This CDR3 spans 14 amino acids. Trimming took 2 bases from V and 0 from J, leaving 6 bases between them. The germline gives CDR1 SGHTS, CDR2 YDEGEE. The CDR3: CASSFGNSNQPQHF. The CDR3 DNA is TGTGCCAGCAGCTTTGGCAATAGCAATCAGCCCCAGCATTTT.

The chain combines TRBV5-8 with TRBJ2-7, with TRBD2 as a possible D gene (6 bases). V lost 0 bases and J lost 3, with 13 bases in between. Per the germline V gene, CDR1 is SGHTS and CDR2 is YDEGEE. The CDR3 consists of 15 residues. This chain's CDR3 is CASSLGGTPGYEQYF. The CDR3 DNA is TGTGCCAGCAGCTTGGGGGGGACTCCGGGCTACGAGCAGTACTTC.

The chain links TRBV11-1 to TRBJ2-7; the match to TRBD1 covers 10 bases. The CDR3 is made up of 15 amino acids. J gave up 4 bases and V 1 base, and 4 bases lay outside the gene matches. From germline, CDR1 is SGHAT and CDR2 FQDESV (reference sequence). The CDR3 nucleotides are TGTGCCAGCAGCTTAGAGGGACAGGGGATATACGAGCAGTACTTC. It translates to CASSLEGQGIYEQYF.

V usage is TRBV27 and J usage is TRBJ1-1; weak D call: TRBD1 (6 bases). Germline CDR1 MNHEY, CDR2 SMNVEV (reference sequence). The CDR3 covers 15 residues. Trimming took off 7 bases at V and 0 bases at J, with 15 bases between the two ends. The CDR3 sequence is CASKNQGIMNTEAFF. Here the CDR3 DNA reads TGTGCCAGCAAGAACCAGGGGATCATGAACACTGAAGCTTTCTTT.